This T cell receptor beta chain was recorded in a study of blood T cells in healthy people across ages. Alongside a J-beta primer mix, a sample-barcoded 5' primer served in a second PCR lasting about 7 to 11 cycles. Each CDR3 protein gets one entry after TCRdb re-called the 5' RACE reads with MiXCR. In the table there are about 930,000 distinct CDR3 sequences, roughly 28% of which are singletons. Germline values: CDR1 ENHRY, CDR2 SYGVKD. The length of the CDR3 is 16 residues. V was clipped by 4 bases and J by 0 bases, with 12 bases between them. The sample holds one count of this clonotype. In addition, the sample was reused for a study of T cells of mothers and their children.

The TCR sequence derives from a woman in her 40s in good health. The J gene is TRBJ2-2, the V gene TRBV10-3; no firm D call. Sequenced input: blood. The chain's CDR3 is CAISGPGRTNTGELFF. CDR3 sequence (DNA): TGTGCCATCAGTGGCCCCGGACGGACGAACACCGGGGAGCTGTTTTTT.